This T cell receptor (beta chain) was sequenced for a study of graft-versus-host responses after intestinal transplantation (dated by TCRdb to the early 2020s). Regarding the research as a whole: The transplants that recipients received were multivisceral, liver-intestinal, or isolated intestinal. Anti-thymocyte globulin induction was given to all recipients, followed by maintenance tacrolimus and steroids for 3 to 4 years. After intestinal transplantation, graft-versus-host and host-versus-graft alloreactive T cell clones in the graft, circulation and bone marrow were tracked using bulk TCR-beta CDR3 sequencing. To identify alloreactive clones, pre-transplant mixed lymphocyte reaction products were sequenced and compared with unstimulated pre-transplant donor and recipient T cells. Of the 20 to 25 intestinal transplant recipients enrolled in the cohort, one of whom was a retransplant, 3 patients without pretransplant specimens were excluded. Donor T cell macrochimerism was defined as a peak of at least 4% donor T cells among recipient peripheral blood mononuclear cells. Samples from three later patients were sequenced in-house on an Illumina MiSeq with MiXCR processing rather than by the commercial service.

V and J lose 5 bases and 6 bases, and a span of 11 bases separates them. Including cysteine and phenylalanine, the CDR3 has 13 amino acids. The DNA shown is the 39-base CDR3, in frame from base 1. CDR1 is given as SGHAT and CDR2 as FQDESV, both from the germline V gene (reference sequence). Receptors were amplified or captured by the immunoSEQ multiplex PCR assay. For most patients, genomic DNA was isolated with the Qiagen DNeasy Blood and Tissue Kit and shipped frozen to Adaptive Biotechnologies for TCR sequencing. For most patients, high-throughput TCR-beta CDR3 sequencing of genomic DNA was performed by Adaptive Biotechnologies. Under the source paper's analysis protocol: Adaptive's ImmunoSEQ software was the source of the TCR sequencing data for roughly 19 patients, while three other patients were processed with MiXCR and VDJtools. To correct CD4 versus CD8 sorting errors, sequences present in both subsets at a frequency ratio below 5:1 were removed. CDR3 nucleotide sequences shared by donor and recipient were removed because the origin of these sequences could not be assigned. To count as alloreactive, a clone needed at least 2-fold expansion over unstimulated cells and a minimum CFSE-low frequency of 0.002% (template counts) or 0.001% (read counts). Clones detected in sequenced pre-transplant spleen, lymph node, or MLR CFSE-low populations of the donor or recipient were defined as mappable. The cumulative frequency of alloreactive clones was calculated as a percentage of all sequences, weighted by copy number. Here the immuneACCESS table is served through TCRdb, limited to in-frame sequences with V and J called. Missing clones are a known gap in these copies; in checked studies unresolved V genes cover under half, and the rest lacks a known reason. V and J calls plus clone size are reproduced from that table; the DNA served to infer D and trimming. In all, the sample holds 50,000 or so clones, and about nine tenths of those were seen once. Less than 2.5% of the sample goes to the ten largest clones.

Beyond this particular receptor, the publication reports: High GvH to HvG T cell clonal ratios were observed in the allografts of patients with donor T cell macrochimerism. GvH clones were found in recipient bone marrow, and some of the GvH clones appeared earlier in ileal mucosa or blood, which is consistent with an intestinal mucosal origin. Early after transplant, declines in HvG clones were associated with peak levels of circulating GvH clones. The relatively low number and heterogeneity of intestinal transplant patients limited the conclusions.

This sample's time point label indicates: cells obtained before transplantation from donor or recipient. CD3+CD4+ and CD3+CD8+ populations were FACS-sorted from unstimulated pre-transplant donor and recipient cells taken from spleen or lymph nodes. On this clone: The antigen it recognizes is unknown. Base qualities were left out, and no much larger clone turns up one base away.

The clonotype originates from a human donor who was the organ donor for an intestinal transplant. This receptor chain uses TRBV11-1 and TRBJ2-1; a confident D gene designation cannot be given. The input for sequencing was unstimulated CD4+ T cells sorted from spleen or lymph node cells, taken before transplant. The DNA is TGTGCCAGCAGCCCAGCCTCTAGCAATGAGCAGTTCTTC. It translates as CASSPASSNEQFF.